This passage covers 6 T cell receptor beta chains from one sample sequenced in a study of cytomegalovirus exposure and HLA in healthy donors (dated by TCRdb to between 2016 and 2019). Library method: the immunoSEQ multiplex PCR assay. For the multiplex PCR, a mixture combining 60 forward primers for TCR Vbeta segments and 13 reverse primers for TCR Jbeta segments was used. Imported from immuneACCESS, the table was reduced by TCRdb to in-frame sequences with V and J called. These copies leave out some clones; in studies compared against another copy, an unresolved V gene accounts for under half, and the cause of the remainder is not known. The sample table holds over 150,000 clones, of which roughly 79% were seen once. The ten most abundant clones make up about 3% of the sample. Sequencing was performed on PBMCs. These receptors were collected from a man younger than 35 in good health and CMV-seronegative.

The chain links TRBV11-2 to TRBJ2-7; a weak D match, TRBD1 (5 bases). Trimming removed 1 base from V and 1 base from J, with 11 bases in between. Germline V lookup: CDR1 SGHAT, CDR2 FQNNGV. The CDR3 has 15 amino acids. In nucleotides, the CDR3 is TGTGCCAGCAGCTTAGGGGTGGACATATCCTACGAGCAGTACGTC. As protein: CASSLGVDISYEQYV.

In this sample, this clone turned up once. The chain recombines TRBV21-1 with TRBJ2-5; the table's D call of TRBD2 was not tested on the DNA. TRBV21-1 is deemed a pseudogene. The CDR3 is made up of 15 amino acids. DNA for the CDR3: TGTGCCAGCAGCCCCCTGAGGAGCGGGGAAGAGACCCAGTACTTC. Amino acids: CASSPLRSGEETQYF.

The rearrangement joins TRBV18 to TRBJ1-3; 9 positions agree with TRBD1. Germline loops: CDR1 KGHSH, CDR2 LQKENI. This CDR3 is built from 14 residues. The V segment lost 6 bases and the J segment 3 bases; nucleotides outside the gene matches: 3. CDR3 DNA: TGTGCCAGCTCTACAGGGGGCAGTGGAAACACCATATATTTT. Encoded protein: CASSTGGSGNTIYF.

There are a few counts of this clone. The chain combines TRBV6-1 with TRBJ1-2, with D perhaps TRBD1 (6 bases). Germline values: CDR1 MNHNS, CDR2 SASEGT. Trimming shortened V by 3 bases and J by 6 bases, and 17 bases separated the two germline ends. The length of the CDR3 is 15 residues. Here the CDR3 DNA reads TGTGCCAGCAGTGAGATCGCAGGGGACCAAAATGGCTACACCTTC. Its translation is CASSEIAGDQNGYTF.

This clone showed up just once. This chain links TRBV30 with TRBJ1-2; tentatively, D is TRBD1 (6 bases). The V gene lost 5 bases and the J gene lost 6 bases, with 13 bases spanning the gap. The CDR3 is 12 amino acids. CDR1 and CDR2 from the germline V gene are GTSNPN and SVGIG (reference sequence). This CDR3 reads CAWEWQGNGYTF. CDR3 in DNA: TGTGCCTGGGAGTGGCAGGGGAATGGCTACACCTTC.

The CDR3 DNA follows: TGCGCCAGCAGCTTGGCGGGTTCGGATAATTCACCCCTCCACTTT. Its translation is CASSLAGSDNSPLHF. The chain employs TRBV5-1 and TRBJ1-6; D is unresolved. CDR3 length equals 15 residues. Germline V lookup: CDR1 SGHRS, CDR2 YFSETQ. V was cut by 0 bases and J by 5 bases, with 9 bases left in between.